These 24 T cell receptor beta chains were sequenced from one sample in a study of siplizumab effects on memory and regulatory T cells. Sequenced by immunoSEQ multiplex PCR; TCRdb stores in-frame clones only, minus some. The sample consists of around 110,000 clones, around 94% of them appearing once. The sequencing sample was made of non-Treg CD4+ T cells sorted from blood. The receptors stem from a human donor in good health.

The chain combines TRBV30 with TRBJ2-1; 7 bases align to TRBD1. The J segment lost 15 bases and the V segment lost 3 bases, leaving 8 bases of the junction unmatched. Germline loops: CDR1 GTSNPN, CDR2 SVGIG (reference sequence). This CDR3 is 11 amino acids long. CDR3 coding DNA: TGTGCCTGGAGGGACAGGACCAGTTGGTTCTTC. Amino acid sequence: CAWRDRTSWFF.

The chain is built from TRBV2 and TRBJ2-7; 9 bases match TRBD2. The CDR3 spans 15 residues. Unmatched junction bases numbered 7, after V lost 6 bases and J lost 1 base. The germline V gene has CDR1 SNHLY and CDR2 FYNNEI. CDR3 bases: TGTGCCAGCAGGCAGGGGACTAGCAATTCCTACGAGCAGTACTTC. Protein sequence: CASRQGTSNSYEQYF.

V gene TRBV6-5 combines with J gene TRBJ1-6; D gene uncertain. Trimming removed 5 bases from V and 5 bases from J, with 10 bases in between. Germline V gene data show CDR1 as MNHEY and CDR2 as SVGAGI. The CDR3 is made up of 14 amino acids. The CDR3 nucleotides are TGTGCCAGCAGTCGAAAAGGCAATAATTCACCCCTCCACTTT. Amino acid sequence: CASSRKGNNSPLHF.

CDR3 sequence (DNA): TGTGCCAGCAGTGAACAGGCAGGCATGAACACTGAAGCTTTCTTT. This gives the protein CASSEQAGMNTEAFF. This sequence joins TRBV25-1 and TRBJ1-1; the D is unclear. The CDR3 length is 15 residues. The V end was cut by 2 bases, the J end by 0 bases, with 10 bases between. Germline V gene sequence: CDR1 MGHDK, CDR2 SYGVNS.

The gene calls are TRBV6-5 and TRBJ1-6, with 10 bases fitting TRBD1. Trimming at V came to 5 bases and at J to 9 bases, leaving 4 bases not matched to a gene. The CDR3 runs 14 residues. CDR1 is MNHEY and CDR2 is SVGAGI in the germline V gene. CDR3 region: CASSMGTGVSPLHF. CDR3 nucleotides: TGTGCCAGCAGTATGGGGACAGGGGTTTCACCCCTCCACTTT.

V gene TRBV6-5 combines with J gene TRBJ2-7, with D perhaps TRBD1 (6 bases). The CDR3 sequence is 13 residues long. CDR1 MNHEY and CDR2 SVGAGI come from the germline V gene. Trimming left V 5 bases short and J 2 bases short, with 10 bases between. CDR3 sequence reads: CASSGTTTYEQYF. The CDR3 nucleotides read TGTGCCAGCAGTGGGACAACTACCTACGAGCAGTACTTC.

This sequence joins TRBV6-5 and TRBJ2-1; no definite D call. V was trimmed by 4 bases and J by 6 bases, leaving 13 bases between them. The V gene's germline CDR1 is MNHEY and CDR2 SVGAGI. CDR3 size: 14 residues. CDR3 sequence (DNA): TGTGCCAGCAGTTCTCCGACCGGGCTCAATGAGCAGTTCTTC. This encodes CASSSPTGLNEQFF.

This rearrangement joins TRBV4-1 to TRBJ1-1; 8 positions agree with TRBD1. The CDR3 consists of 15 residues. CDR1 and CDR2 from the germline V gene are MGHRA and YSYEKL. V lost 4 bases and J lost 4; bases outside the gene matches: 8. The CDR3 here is CASSPQQGVPTEAFF. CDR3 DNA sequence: TGCGCCAGCAGCCCGCAACAGGGGGTCCCCACTGAAGCTTTCTTT.

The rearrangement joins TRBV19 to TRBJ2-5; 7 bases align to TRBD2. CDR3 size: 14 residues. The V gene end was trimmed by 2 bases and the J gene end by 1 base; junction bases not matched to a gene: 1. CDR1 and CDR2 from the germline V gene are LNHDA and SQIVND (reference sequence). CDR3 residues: CASSIRGGQETQYF. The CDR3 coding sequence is TGTGCCAGTAGTATACGCGGGGGCCAAGAGACCCAGTACTTC.

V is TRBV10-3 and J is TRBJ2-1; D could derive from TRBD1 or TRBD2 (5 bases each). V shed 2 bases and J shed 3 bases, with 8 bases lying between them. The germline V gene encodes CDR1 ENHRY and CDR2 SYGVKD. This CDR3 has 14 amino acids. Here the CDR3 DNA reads TGTGCCATCAGTGAGAGAGGGGACTACAATGAGCAGTTCTTC. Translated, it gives CAISERGDYNEQFF.

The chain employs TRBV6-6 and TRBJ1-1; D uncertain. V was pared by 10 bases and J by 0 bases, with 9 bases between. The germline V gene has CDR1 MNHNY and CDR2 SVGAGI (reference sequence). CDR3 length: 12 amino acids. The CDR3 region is CATSGMNTEAFF. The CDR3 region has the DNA TGTGCCACCTCTGGGATGAACACTGAAGCTTTCTTT.

The CDR3, as DNA: TGTGCCAGCGTGAAGGGGGGAGGGATCTCCTACGAGCAGTACTTC. Its translation: CASVKGGGISYEQYF. The V gene is TRBV25-1, the J gene TRBJ2-7; D might be TRBD2 (7 bases). The CDR3 runs 15 residues. The germline V gene has CDR1 MGHDK and CDR2 SYGVNS. Trimming cost V 8 bases and J 0 bases, with 17 bases left between them.

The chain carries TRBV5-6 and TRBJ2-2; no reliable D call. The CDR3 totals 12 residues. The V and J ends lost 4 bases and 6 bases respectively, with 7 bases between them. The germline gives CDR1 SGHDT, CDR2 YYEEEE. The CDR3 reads CASSLLAGELFF. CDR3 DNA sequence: TGTGCCAGCAGCCTTTTAGCCGGGGAGCTGTTTTTT.

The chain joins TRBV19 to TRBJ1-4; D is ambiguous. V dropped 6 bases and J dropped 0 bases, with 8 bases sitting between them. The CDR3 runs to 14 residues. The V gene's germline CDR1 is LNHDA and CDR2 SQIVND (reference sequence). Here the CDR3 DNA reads TGTGCCAGTAGACCCCAGTCAACTAATGAAAAACTGTTTTTT. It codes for CASRPQSTNEKLFF. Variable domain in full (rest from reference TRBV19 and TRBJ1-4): DGGITQSPKYLFRKEGQNVTLSCEQNLNHDAMYWYRQDPGQGLRLIYYSQIVNDFQKGDIAEGYSVSREKKESFPLTVTSAQKNPTAFYLCASRPQSTNEKLFFGSGTQLSVL.

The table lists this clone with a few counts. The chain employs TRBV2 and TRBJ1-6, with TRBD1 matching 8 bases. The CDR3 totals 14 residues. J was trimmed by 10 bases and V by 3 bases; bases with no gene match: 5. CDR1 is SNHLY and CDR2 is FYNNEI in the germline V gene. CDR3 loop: CASSEDRVNSPLHF. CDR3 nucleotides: TGTGCCAGCAGTGAGGACAGGGTAAACTCACCCCTCCACTTT.

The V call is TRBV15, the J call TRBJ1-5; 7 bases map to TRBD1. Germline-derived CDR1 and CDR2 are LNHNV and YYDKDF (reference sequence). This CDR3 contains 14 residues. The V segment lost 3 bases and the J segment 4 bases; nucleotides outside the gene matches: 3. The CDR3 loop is CATSRDRNNQPQHF. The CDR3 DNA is TGTGCCACCAGCAGGGACAGGAATAATCAGCCCCAGCATTTT. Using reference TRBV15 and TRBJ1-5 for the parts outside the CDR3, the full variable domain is DAMVIQNPRYQVTQFGKPVTLSCSQTLNHNVMYWYQQKSSQAPKLLFHYYDKDFNNEADTPDNFQSRRPNTSFCFLDIRSPGLGDTAMYLCATSRDRNNQPQHFGDGTRLSIL.

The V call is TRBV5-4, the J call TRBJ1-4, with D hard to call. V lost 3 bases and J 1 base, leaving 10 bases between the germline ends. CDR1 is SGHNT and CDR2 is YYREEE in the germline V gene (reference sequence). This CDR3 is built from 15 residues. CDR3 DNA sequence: TGTGCCAGCAGCTCGACGGGGATAACTAATGAAAAACTGTTTTTT. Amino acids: CASSSTGITNEKLFF.

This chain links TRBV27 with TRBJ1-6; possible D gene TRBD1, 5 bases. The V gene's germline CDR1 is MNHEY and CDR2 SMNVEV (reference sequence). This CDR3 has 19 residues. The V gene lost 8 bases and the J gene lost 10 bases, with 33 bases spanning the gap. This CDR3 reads CASGVGVSRVQGSRSPLHF. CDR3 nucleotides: TGTGCCAGCGGAGTCGGGGTGAGTAGGGTCCAGGGATCGAGGTCACCCCTCCACTTT.

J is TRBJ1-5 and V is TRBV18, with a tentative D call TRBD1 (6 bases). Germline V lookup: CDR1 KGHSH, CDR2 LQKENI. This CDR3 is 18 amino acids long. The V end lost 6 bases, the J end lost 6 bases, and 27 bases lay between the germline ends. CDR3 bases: TGTGCCAGCTCCCAGCCACAGGGTTCGCTTTGGTCCGGTCAGCCCCAGCATTTT. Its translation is CASSQPQGSLWSGQPQHF.

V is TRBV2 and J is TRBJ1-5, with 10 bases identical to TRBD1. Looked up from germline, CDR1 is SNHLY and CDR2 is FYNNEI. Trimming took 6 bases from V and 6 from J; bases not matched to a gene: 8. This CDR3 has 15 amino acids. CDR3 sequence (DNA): TGTGCCAGCAGAGCCCACCGGGACAGGGGTCAGCCCCAGCATTTT. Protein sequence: CASRAHRDRGQPQHF.

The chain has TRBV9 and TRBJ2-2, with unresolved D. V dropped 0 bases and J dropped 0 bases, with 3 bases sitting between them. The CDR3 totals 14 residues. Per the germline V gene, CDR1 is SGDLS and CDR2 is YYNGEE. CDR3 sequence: CASSVGPNTGELFF. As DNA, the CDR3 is TGTGCCAGCAGCGTAGGGCCGAACACCGGGGAGCTGTTTTTT.

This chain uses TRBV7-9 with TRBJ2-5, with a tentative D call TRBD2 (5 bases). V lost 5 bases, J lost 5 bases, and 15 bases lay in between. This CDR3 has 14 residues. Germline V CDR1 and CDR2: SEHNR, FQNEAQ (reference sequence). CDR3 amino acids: CASSPSGSAETQYF. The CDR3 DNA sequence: TGTGCCAGCAGCCCTAGTGGTAGCGCGGAGACCCAGTACTTC.

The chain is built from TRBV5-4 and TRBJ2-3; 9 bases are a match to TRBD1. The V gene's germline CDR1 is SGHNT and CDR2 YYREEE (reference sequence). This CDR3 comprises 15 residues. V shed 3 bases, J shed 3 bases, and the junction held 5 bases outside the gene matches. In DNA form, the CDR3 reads TGTGCCAGCAGCTCCGGACAGGGGCGGACAGATACGCAGTATTTT. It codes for CASSSGQGRTDTQYF.

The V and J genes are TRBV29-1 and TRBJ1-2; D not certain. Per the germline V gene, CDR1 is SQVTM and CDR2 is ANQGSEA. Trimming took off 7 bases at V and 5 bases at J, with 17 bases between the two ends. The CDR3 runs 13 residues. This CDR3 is CSADGTADYGYTF. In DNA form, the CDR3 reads TGCAGCGCCGACGGCACAGCGGATTATGGCTACACCTTC. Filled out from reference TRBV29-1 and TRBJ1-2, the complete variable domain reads SAVISQKPSRDICQRGTSLTIQCQVDSQVTMMFWYRQQPGQSLTLIATANQGSEATYESGFVIDKFPISRPNLTFSTLTVSNMSPEDSSIYLCSADGTADYGYTFGSGTRLTVV.